Shown below are 17 T cell receptor beta chains from a single sample sequenced in a study of blood T cells in healthy people across ages. The use of a sample-barcoded 5' primer and a J-beta primer mix characterized a second PCR of about 6 to 11 cycles. Each CDR3 protein is one row after TCRdb ran MiXCR on the 5' RACE reads. The sample lists fewer than 2,000,000 distinct CDR3 sequences; almost 35% were seen once. Sequenced sample: blood. All receptors derive from a woman under 40 in good health.

This clonotype has more than one count but fewer than ten. V gene TRBV28 combines with J gene TRBJ1-5, with TRBD1 identical over 7 bases. Germline V gene data show CDR1 as MDHEN and CDR2 as SYDVKM. The CDR3 spans 15 residues. Unmatched junction bases numbered 8, after V lost 3 bases and J lost 6 bases. CDR3 sequence: CASSFGQAVGQPQHF. DNA of the CDR3: TGTGCCAGCAGTTTCGGACAGGCGGTGGGTCAGCCCCAGCATTTT.

The rearrangement uses TRBV27 and TRBJ2-3; D gene uncertain. Trimming removed 1 base from V and 0 bases from J, with 8 bases in between. Germline lookup yields CDR1 MNHEY and CDR2 SMNVEV (reference sequence). The CDR3 spans 15 residues. CDR3 region: CASSLYTTSTDTQYF. CDR3 coding DNA: TGTGCCAGCAGTTTATACACGACTAGCACAGATACGCAGTATTTT.

This clonotype has just a few counts. The V and J genes are TRBV7-3 and TRBJ2-3, with 9 bases aligning to TRBD2. V lost 5 bases, J lost 0 bases, and 6 bases stayed unmatched. CDR3 length: 16 amino acids. Germline V CDR1 and CDR2: SGHTA, FQGTGA. Written as DNA, the CDR3 is TGTGCCAGCAGCGAAGGGACTAGCTACAGCACAGATACGCAGTATTTT. Translated, it gives CASSEGTSYSTDTQYF.

The chain couples TRBV7-2 to TRBJ2-5; D remains ambiguous. The end of the DNA is better explained by TRBJ2-7, so the J call may be wrong. This CDR3 comprises 14 residues. Germline CDR1 and CDR2: SGHTA and FQGNSA. The CDR3 sequence: CASSLVVPSGEQYF. The CDR3 DNA follows: TGTGCCAGCAGCTTAGTAGTCCCATCCGGCGAGCAGTACTTC.

CDR3 region: CSVSREGEAFF. CDR3 coding DNA: TGCAGCGTCTCCCGAGAGGGGGAAGCTTTCTTT. This chain links TRBV29-1 with TRBJ1-1; tentative D call: TRBD1 (5 bases). The germline CDR1 and CDR2 sequences are SQVTM and ANQGSEA. The CDR3 runs to 11 residues. Trimming stripped 6 bases from V and 8 bases from J, with 13 bases between. The full variable domain, its missing parts supplied by reference TRBV29-1 and TRBJ1-1, is SAVISQKPSRDICQRGTSLTIQCQVDSQVTMMFWYRQQPGQSLTLIATANQGSEATYESGFVIDKFPISRPNLTFSTLTVSNMSPEDSSIYLCSVSREGEAFFGQGTRLTVV.

This clonotype was counted a few times. V is TRBV20-1 and J is TRBJ2-1; tentatively, D is TRBD2 (5 bases). This CDR3 is built from 13 residues. Trimming left V 5 bases short and J 3 bases short, with 11 bases between. Germline V CDR1 and CDR2: DFQATT, SNEGSKA (reference sequence). As DNA, the CDR3 is TGCAGTGCTCATTACGGGGTCTACAATGAGCAGTTCTTC. This codes for CSAHYGVYNEQFF.

This clonotype showed up just a few times. The J gene is TRBJ1-5, the V gene TRBV6-6; weak D call: TRBD1 (5 bases). Germline V gene lookup returns CDR1 MNHNY and CDR2 SVGAGI (reference sequence). Deletions cut 0 bases from V and 7 bases from J, with 7 bases between. CDR3 length: 13 residues. As DNA, the CDR3 is TGTGCCAGCAGTTACTCGGGGGAGCAGCCCCAGCATTTT. Protein product: CASSYSGEQPQHF.

This clonotype showed up just a few times. This chain uses TRBV4-1 with TRBJ1-2; tentatively, D is TRBD1 (6 bases). The CDR3 sequence is 18 residues long. Per the germline V gene, CDR1 is MGHRA and CDR2 is YSYEKL. Trimming pared 0 bases from V and 9 bases from J, leaving 26 bases between. DNA for the CDR3: TGCGCCAGCAGCCAAGATGGGGTTGAGAGGTTGGGGGCTCAGCGCTACACCTTC. Translated, it gives CASSQDGVERLGAQRYTF.

This chain joins TRBV6-1 and TRBJ1-2, with D unresolved. Germline values: CDR1 MNHNS, CDR2 SASEGT. V lost 6 bases and J lost 5, with 10 bases in between. This CDR3 is built from 12 residues. The CDR3 DNA reads TGTGCCAGCAGGAGAGTAGGGTATGGCTACACCTTC. Translated: CASRRVGYGYTF.

The chain has TRBV2 and TRBJ1-1; the D gene is possibly TRBD1 (5 bases). Germline CDR1 is SNHLY and CDR2 is FYNNEI. Trimming took 3 bases from V and 8 from J, leaving 10 bases between them. The CDR3 length is 12 residues. CDR3 in amino acids: CASSDQGNEAFF. In DNA form, the CDR3 reads TGTGCCAGCAGTGACCAGGGCAACGAAGCTTTCTTT.

In this sample, this clonotype turned up many times. The chain employs TRBV6-4 and TRBJ2-1, with a weak D call TRBD2 (6 bases). The V end lost 2 bases, the J end lost 4 bases, and 6 bases lay between the germline ends. This CDR3 has 13 residues. Germline loops: CDR1 MRHNA, CDR2 SNTAGT. The CDR3 is CASSDGTYNEQFF. In DNA form, the CDR3 reads TGTGCCAGCAGTGACGGGACTTACAATGAGCAGTTCTTC.

This clonotype has more than one count but fewer than ten. The gene calls are TRBV7-9 and TRBJ2-6; possible D gene TRBD2, 5 bases. The CDR3 contains 19 residues. Trimming took off 4 bases at V and 1 base at J, with 20 bases between the two ends. Germline-derived CDR1 and CDR2 are SEHNR and FQNEAQ (reference sequence). The CDR3 DNA reads as TGTGCCAGCAGCTCGACTCGGGTCCCTAGCTTGTCTGGGGCCAACGTCCTGACTTTC. It codes for CASSSTRVPSLSGANVLTF.

The chain joins TRBV5-1 to TRBJ2-7, with TRBD2 identical over 7 bases. CDR1 and CDR2 (germline): SGHRS, YFSETQ. CDR3 length: 15 amino acids. The J segment lost 5 bases and the V segment lost 5 bases, leaving 13 bases of the junction unmatched. The CDR3 DNA reads as TGCGCCAGCAGTCCGTGGGGGGGGAGCGTCCACGAGCAGTACTTC. Residues: CASSPWGGSVHEQYF.

This clonotype was observed a few times. The gene calls are TRBV28 and TRBJ1-2; D gene ambiguous. CDR3 size: 12 residues. V gave up 3 bases and J gave up 6 bases, with 8 bases separating them. Germline CDR1 is MDHEN and CDR2 is SYDVKM. The CDR3 is CASSLASHGYTF. The CDR3 DNA follows: TGTGCCAGCAGTTTGGCGTCCCATGGCTACACCTTC.

This clonotype was counted a single time. J is TRBJ2-2 and V is TRBV2, with TRBD1 matching over 7 bases. Germline loops: CDR1 SNHLY, CDR2 FYNNEI. The CDR3 contains 15 residues. Losses at the gene ends were 5 bases for V and 3 bases for J; bases not matched to a gene: 6. Here the CDR3 reads CASSRQGRDTGELFF. The CDR3 DNA is TGTGCCAGCAGTAGACAGGGAAGGGACACCGGGGAGCTGTTTTTT.

This clonotype was detected a few times. This chain links TRBV5-1 with TRBJ2-1; the match to TRBD1 covers 8 bases. CDR3 size: 15 residues. With 4 bases clipped from V and 4 bases from J, the junction kept 7 bases outside the gene matches. Per the germline V gene, CDR1 is SGHRS and CDR2 is YFSETQ. The CDR3 DNA sequence: TGCGCCAGCAGCAATAAACAGGGGGGATACAATGAGCAGTTCTTC. Translating it yields CASSNKQGGYNEQFF.

The chain uses TRBV20-1 and TRBJ2-3; TRBD2 aligns across 8 bases. The trim removed 5 bases at V and 1 base at J, leaving 2 bases unmatched. The V gene's germline CDR1 is DFQATT and CDR2 SNEGSKA (reference sequence). This CDR3 is built from 13 residues. The CDR3 is CSAFSGGTDTQYF. The CDR3 DNA reads TGCAGTGCTTTTAGCGGGGGCACAGATACGCAGTATTTT.